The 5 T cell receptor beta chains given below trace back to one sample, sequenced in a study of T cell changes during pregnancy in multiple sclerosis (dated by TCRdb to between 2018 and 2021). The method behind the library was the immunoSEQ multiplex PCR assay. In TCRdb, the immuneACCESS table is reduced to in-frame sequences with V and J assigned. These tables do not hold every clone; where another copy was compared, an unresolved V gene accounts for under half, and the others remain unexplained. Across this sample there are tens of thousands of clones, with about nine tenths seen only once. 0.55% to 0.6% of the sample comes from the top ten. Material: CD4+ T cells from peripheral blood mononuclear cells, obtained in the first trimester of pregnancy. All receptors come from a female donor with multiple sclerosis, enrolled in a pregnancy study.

The CDR3 loop reads CASSQDKNTGELFF. CDR3 nucleotide sequence: TGTGCCAGCAGCCAAGACAAGAACACCGGGGAGCTGTTTTTT. The chain carries TRBV6-6 and TRBJ2-2; the D is unclear. The CDR3 covers 14 residues. Germline CDR1 and CDR2: MNHNY and SVGAGI (reference sequence). V was trimmed by 6 bases and J by 1 base, leaving 9 bases between them.

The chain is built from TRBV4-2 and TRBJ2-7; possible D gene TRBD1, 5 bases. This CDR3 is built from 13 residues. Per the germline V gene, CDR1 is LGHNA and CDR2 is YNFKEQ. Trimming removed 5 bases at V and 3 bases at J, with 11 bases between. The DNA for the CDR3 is TGTGCCAGCAGCTACAGGCAGGACTACGAGCAGTACTTC. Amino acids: CASSYRQDYEQYF.

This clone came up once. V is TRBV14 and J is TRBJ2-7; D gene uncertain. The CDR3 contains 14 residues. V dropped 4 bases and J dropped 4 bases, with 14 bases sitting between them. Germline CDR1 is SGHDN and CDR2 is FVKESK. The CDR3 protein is CASSRGGLEYEQYF. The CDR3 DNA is TGTGCCAGCAGCCGTGGCGGCTTAGAGTACGAGCAGTACTTC. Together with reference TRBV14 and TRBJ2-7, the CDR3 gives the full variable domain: EAGVTQFPSHSVIEKGQTVTLRCDPISGHDNLYWYRRVMGKEIKFLLHFVKESKQDESGMPNNRFLAERTGGTYSTLKVQPAELEDSGVYFCASSRGGLEYEQYFGPGTRLTVT.

The DNA of the CDR3 is TGTGCCATCAGTGGGAGTACAGGGGTATCGGGAAACACCATATATTTT. Protein: CAISGSTGVSGNTIYF. The V and J genes are TRBV10-3 and TRBJ1-3; TRBD1 agrees at 7 bases. Germline V gives CDR1 ENHRY, CDR2 SYGVKD. Trimming cost V 4 bases and J 4 bases; bases outside gene matches: 10. CDR3 length equals 16 residues.

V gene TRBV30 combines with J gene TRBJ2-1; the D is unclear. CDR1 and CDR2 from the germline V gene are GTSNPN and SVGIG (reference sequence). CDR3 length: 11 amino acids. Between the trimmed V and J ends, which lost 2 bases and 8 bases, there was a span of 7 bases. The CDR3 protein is CAWSPRDEQFF. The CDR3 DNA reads TGTGCCTGGAGTCCCCGGGATGAGCAGTTCTTC.